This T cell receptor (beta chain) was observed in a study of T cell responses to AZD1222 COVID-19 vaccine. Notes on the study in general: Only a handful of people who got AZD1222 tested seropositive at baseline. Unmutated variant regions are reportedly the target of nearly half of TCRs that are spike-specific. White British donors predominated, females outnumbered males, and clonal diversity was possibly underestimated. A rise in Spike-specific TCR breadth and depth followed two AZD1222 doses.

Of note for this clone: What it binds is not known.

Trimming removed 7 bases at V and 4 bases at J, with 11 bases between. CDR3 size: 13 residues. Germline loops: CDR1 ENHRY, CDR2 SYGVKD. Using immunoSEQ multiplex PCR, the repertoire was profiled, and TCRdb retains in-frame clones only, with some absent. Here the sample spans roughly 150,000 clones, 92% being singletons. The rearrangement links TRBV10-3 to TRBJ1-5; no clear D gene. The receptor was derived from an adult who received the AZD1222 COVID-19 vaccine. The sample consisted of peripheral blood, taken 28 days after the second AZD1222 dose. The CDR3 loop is CAITAGENQPQHF. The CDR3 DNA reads TGTGCCATCACCGCAGGCGAGAATCAGCCCCAGCATTTT.